These 29 T cell receptor beta chains came from one sample sequenced in a study of cytomegalovirus exposure and HLA in healthy donors. The PCR was carried out with 60 Vbeta primers and 13 Jbeta primers. Produced via immunoSEQ multiplex PCR; TCRdb's table is partial and in-frame only. The sample records approximately 100,000 clones, roughly 77% being singletons. Sequenced input: PBMCs. All receptors come from a woman between 45 and 65 years old in good health and CMV-seropositive.

This chain links TRBV6-8 with TRBJ2-7; TRBD2 aligns across 12 bases. The CDR3 is 17 residues long. Germline V gene data show CDR1 as MNHGY and CDR2 as SAAAGT. Unmatched junction bases numbered 9, after V lost 2 bases and J lost 4 bases. The CDR3 DNA sequence: TGTGCCAGCAGTTACCCAAAGTGTCTAGCGGGAGGGTACGAGCAGTACTTC. Encoded protein: CASSYPKCLAGGYEQYF.

To note about this clone: Compared with germline, one end of the junction differs, possibly owing to a read error. The V gene is TRBV7-9, the J gene TRBJ1-2; 11 bases align to TRBD1. CDR1 and CDR2 from the germline V gene are SEHNR and FQNEAQ (reference sequence). The CDR3 consists of 14 residues. The CDR3 region has the DNA TGTTCCAGCTACCTATCCGGGACAGGGGGTGGCTACACCTTC. Translating gives CSSYLSGTGGGYTF.

V is TRBV6-6 and J is TRBJ1-1; D might be TRBD1 (6 bases). The CDR3 is made up of 15 amino acids. V shed 3 bases and J shed 1 base, with 12 bases lying between them. The germline V gene has CDR1 MNHNY and CDR2 SVGAGI (reference sequence). CDR3 protein: CASSYYRTENTEAFF. CDR3 DNA: TGTGCCAGCAGTTATTACCGGACAGAGAACACTGAAGCTTTCTTT.

The chain has TRBV11-3 and TRBJ2-1; perhaps TRBD2 as D (6 bases). Germline V gene data show CDR1 as SGHNT and CDR2 as YENEEA. Trimming shortened V by 4 bases and J by 7 bases, and 8 bases separated the two germline ends. CDR3 length: 12 amino acids. CDR3 residues: CASSSRGNEQFF. The CDR3 coding sequence is TGTGCCAGCAGCTCTCGGGGGAATGAGCAGTTCTTC.

The chain couples TRBV18 to TRBJ1-4, with no clear D. Trimming shortened V by 2 bases and J by 7 bases, and 20 bases separated the two germline ends. Germline V lookup: CDR1 KGHSH, CDR2 LQKENI. The CDR3 consists of 17 residues. CDR3 protein: CASSPLAQRPISEKLFF. CDR3 nucleotides: TGTGCCAGCTCACCATTAGCACAGCGGCCGATAAGTGAAAAACTGTTTTTT.

This chain uses TRBV6-5 with TRBJ1-2; 8 bases align to TRBD1. Germline trimming cut 6 bases from V and 7 bases from J; bases unmatched to any gene: 4. The germline V gene encodes CDR1 MNHEY and CDR2 SVGAGI. The CDR3 spans 12 residues. The DNA of the CDR3 is TGTGCCAGCAGACCTGGACAGGGTGGCTACACCTTC. This encodes CASRPGQGGYTF.

The rearrangement links TRBV29-1 to TRBJ1-5, with D hard to call. CDR1 is SQVTM, CDR2 ANQGSEA, per germline. CDR3 length equals 12 residues. V dropped 5 bases and J dropped 0 bases, with 5 bases sitting between them. The CDR3 here is CSVKYSNQPQHF. CDR3 coding DNA: TGCAGCGTTAAATATAGCAATCAGCCCCAGCATTTT. Together with reference TRBV29-1 and TRBJ1-5, the CDR3 gives the full variable domain: SAVISQKPSRDICQRGTSLTIQCQVDSQVTMMFWYRQQPGQSLTLIATANQGSEATYESGFVIDKFPISRPNLTFSTLTVSNMSPEDSSIYLCSVKYSNQPQHFGDGTRLSIL.

Here the CDR3 reads CASSFRGTRGSTDTQYF. The CDR3 DNA sequence: TGCGCCAGCAGCTTTCGAGGGACTAGAGGTAGCACAGATACGCAGTATTTT. The V gene is TRBV4-1, the J gene TRBJ2-3, with 8 bases aligning to TRBD2. This CDR3 has 17 amino acids. Germline V CDR1 and CDR2: MGHRA, YSYEKL. V lost 5 bases to trimming and J lost 0 bases; unmatched junction nucleotides: 10.

This clone was counted a few times. V is TRBV30 and J is TRBJ1-2; 7 positions match TRBD1. Trimming at V came to 5 bases and at J to 2 bases, leaving 8 bases not matched to a gene. The CDR3 is 14 residues long. The germline V gene encodes CDR1 GTSNPN and CDR2 SVGIG (reference sequence). CDR3: CAWGTQGGNYGYTF. The DNA for the CDR3 is TGTGCCTGGGGCACTCAGGGGGGCAACTATGGCTACACCTTC.

The chain links TRBV7-9 to TRBJ2-2; TRBD2 agrees at 12 bases. V shed 5 bases and J 3 bases; nucleotides not matched to a gene: 13. Germline CDR1 reads SEHNR; CDR2 reads FQNEAQ (reference sequence). The CDR3 consists of 19 residues. CDR3 sequence: CASSPGTSGPEMYTGELFF. DNA for the CDR3: TGTGCCAGCAGCCCCGGGACTAGCGGGCCTGAGATGTACACCGGGGAGCTGTTTTTT.

The CDR3 nucleotides are TGCAGCATCCGGGCCCTAAAGCGGAATGAGCAGTTCTTC. Translating gives CSIRALKRNEQFF. The V gene is TRBV29-1, the J gene TRBJ2-1; D might be TRBD2 (5 bases). The V gene lost 8 bases and the J gene lost 7 bases, with 18 bases spanning the gap. The CDR3 is made up of 13 amino acids. Looked up from germline, CDR1 is SQVTM and CDR2 is ANQGSEA.

The chain has TRBV4-1 and TRBJ1-2, with TRBD1 matching 9 bases. With 0 bases clipped from V and 6 bases from J, the junction kept 5 bases outside the gene matches. In germline, CDR1 is MGHRA, CDR2 YSYEKL. CDR3 size: 15 residues. CDR3 DNA sequence: TGCGCCAGCAGCCAAGATCCCGGGACAGGGAATGGCTACACCTTC. Protein: CASSQDPGTGNGYTF.

This clone was detected only once. The chain links TRBV11-2 to TRBJ1-4; possibly TRBD1 for D (5 bases). The V and J ends lost 5 bases and 6 bases respectively, with 13 bases between them. CDR3 length: 14 residues. The germline V gene encodes CDR1 SGHAT and CDR2 FQNNGV. As DNA, the CDR3 is TGTGCCAGCAGCCCGGGCGTCAGGGATGAAAAACTGTTTTTT. Its protein product is CASSPGVRDEKLFF.

The V gene is TRBV11-2, the J gene TRBJ2-5, with 13 nucleotides matching TRBD2. The CDR3 runs to 16 residues. In germline, CDR1 is SGHAT, CDR2 FQNNGV. With 5 bases clipped from V and 13 bases from J, the junction kept 16 bases outside the gene matches. The CDR3 loop is CASSPRTSGGSPGMYF. CDR3 DNA sequence: TGTGCCAGCAGCCCCCGGACTAGCGGGGGTTCCCCGGGGATGTACTTC.

The chain couples TRBV5-1 to TRBJ1-2, with 9 bases fitting TRBD1. Germline V gene sequence: CDR1 SGHRS, CDR2 YFSETQ. The J segment lost 4 bases and the V segment lost 7 bases, leaving 11 bases of the junction unmatched. The CDR3 runs to 15 residues. The CDR3 protein is CASHQSGTGPYGYTF. The DNA for the CDR3 is TGCGCCAGCCATCAATCCGGGACAGGGCCCTATGGCTACACCTTC.

The V and J genes are TRBV21-1 and TRBJ2-7; the table's D call TRBD1 went unverified against the DNA. TRBV21-1 is classified as a pseudogene. The CDR3 has 15 amino acids. In DNA form, the CDR3 reads TGTGCCAGCGCACCCCGGGACAGGATATCCTACGAGCAGTACTTC. Translated, it gives CASAPRDRISYEQYF.

The count of this clone is one. This chain joins TRBV19 and TRBJ1-5; D may be TRBD1 (6 bases). This CDR3 region has 17 residues. V was cut by 0 bases and J by 5 bases, with 17 bases left in between. In germline, CDR1 is LNHDA, CDR2 SQIVND (reference sequence). The CDR3 DNA reads as TGTGCCAGTAGTATAGATTTCGCGTCGGGGGGCTATCAGCCCCAGCATTTT. It translates to CASSIDFASGGYQPQHF. Based on the CDR3 plus reference TRBV19 and TRBJ1-5, the full variable domain is DGGITQSPKYLFRKEGQNVTLSCEQNLNHDAMYWYRQDPGQGLRLIYYSQIVNDFQKGDIAEGYSVSREKKESFPLTVTSAQKNPTAFYLCASSIDFASGGYQPQHFGDGTRLSIL.

The V and J genes are TRBV7-6 and TRBJ2-3, with 8 bases identical to TRBD1. Per the germline V gene, CDR1 is SGHVS and CDR2 is FNYEAQ. There are 14 residues in the CDR3. After removal of 5 bases from V and 2 bases from J, the junction contained 3 bases not matched to a gene. This CDR3 is CASSQGAPTDTQYF. The CDR3 region has the DNA TGTGCCAGCAGCCAGGGGGCCCCCACAGATACGCAGTATTTT.

The chain uses TRBV19 and TRBJ2-7, with 12 bases identical to TRBD2. Germline assignment: CDR1 LNHDA and CDR2 SQIVND (reference sequence). Unmatched junction bases numbered 1, after V lost 1 base and J lost 6 bases. The CDR3 contains 14 residues. The CDR3 spells CASSIAGLAGEQYF. In DNA, the CDR3 is TGTGCCAGTAGTATAGCGGGACTAGCGGGCGAGCAGTACTTC. Using reference TRBV19 and TRBJ2-7 for the parts outside the CDR3, the full variable domain is DGGITQSPKYLFRKEGQNVTLSCEQNLNHDAMYWYRQDPGQGLRLIYYSQIVNDFQKGDIAEGYSVSREKKESFPLTVTSAQKNPTAFYLCASSIAGLAGEQYFGPGTRLTVT.

The V gene is TRBV2, the J gene TRBJ1-4, with D maybe TRBD1 (6 bases). This CDR3 has 14 residues. Trimming took 4 bases from V and 5 from J, leaving 11 bases between them. CDR1 is SNHLY, CDR2 FYNNEI, per germline. Written as DNA, the CDR3 is TGTGCCAGCAGTGGACAGGCGCGAAATGAAAAACTGTTTTTT. As protein: CASSGQARNEKLFF.

The rearrangement links TRBV7-9 to TRBJ1-4; TRBD1 matches 7 bases. The CDR3 sequence is 16 residues long. The junction had 7 bases not matched to a gene; V was cut back by 1 base and J by 5 bases. CDR1 and CDR2 from the germline V gene are SEHNR and FQNEAQ (reference sequence). CDR3 sequence reads: CASSLGPGRGNEKLFF. DNA for the CDR3: TGTGCCAGCAGCTTAGGCCCCGGCAGGGGGAATGAAAAACTGTTTTTT.

V and J are TRBV7-9 and TRBJ1-2, with D possibly TRBD1 on 6 matching bases. CDR1 and CDR2 from the germline V gene are SEHNR and FQNEAQ (reference sequence). The CDR3 runs 13 residues. Trimming cost V 7 bases and J 4 bases, with 13 bases left between them. The CDR3 DNA follows: TGTGCCAGCACCAGGGGCTTCGGCTATGGCTACACCTTC. It is translated as CASTRGFGYGYTF.

CDR3 DNA sequence: TGTGCCAGCAGCTTAATTCGACAGGATCGGTCCACTGAAGCTTTCTTT. The encoded protein is CASSLIRQDRSTEAFF. This chain connects TRBV7-3 to TRBJ1-1, with D possibly TRBD1 on 6 matching bases. The CDR3 covers 16 residues. Germline loops: CDR1 SGHTA, CDR2 FQGTGA. V lost 1 base and J 4 bases, leaving 16 bases between the germline ends. Full variable domain (outside the CDR3, taken from reference TRBV7-3 and TRBJ1-1): GAGVSQTPSNKVTEKGKYVELRCDPISGHTALYWYRQSLGQGPEFLIYFQGTGAADDSGLPNDRFFAVRPEGSVSTLKIQRTERGDSAVYLCASSLIRQDRSTEAFFGQGTRLTVV.

The chain has TRBV2 and TRBJ2-1, with D unresolved. The CDR3 is made up of 11 amino acids. V lost 7 bases to trimming and J lost 6 bases, with 7 bases between them. CDR1 is SNHLY, CDR2 FYNNEI, per germline. CDR3 sequence: CASIVSNEQFF. The CDR3 bases are TGTGCCAGCATAGTATCCAATGAGCAGTTCTTC.

The V call is TRBV27, the J call TRBJ1-2, with 7 bases that match TRBD1. Germline-derived CDR1 and CDR2 are MNHEY and SMNVEV (reference sequence). This CDR3 comprises 15 residues. J was trimmed by 3 bases and V by 1 base; bases with no gene match: 5. This chain's CDR3 is CASSLYKGAYYGYTF. The CDR3 DNA sequence: TGTGCCAGCAGTTTATATAAGGGGGCGTACTATGGCTACACCTTC.

The V gene is TRBV9, the J gene TRBJ2-2, with 9 bases identical to TRBD1. Unmatched junction bases numbered 0, after V lost 7 bases and J lost 5 bases. The germline V gene has CDR1 SGDLS and CDR2 YYNGEE. The CDR3 runs to 12 residues. CDR3 amino acids: CASGQGTGELFF. The CDR3 DNA reads TGTGCCAGCGGACAGGGGACCGGGGAGCTGTTTTTT.

Only a few counts were recorded for this clone. The chain has TRBV5-1 and TRBJ2-1; weak D call: TRBD1 (6 bases). From germline, CDR1 is SGHRS and CDR2 YFSETQ. V was pared by 0 bases and J by 3 bases, with 10 bases between. The CDR3 is 15 amino acids. CDR3 region: CASSLEGQSYNEQFF. DNA of the CDR3: TGCGCCAGCAGCTTGGAAGGACAGAGCTACAATGAGCAGTTCTTC.

This clone has just one count. This chain joins TRBV9 and TRBJ2-5, with TRBD1 as a possible D gene (5 bases). The DNA matches TRBJ2-7 better at its end, which makes the J call doubtful. The CDR3 spans 14 residues. Germline-derived CDR1 and CDR2 are SGDLS and YYNGEE. CDR3 protein: CASSVGQDTYEQYF. CDR3 nucleotide sequence: TGTGCCAGCAGCGTAGGGCAGGACACCTACGAGCAGTACTTC.

In the case of this clone: Relative to the germline gene, one junction end is altered; a read error may explain this. The CDR3, as DNA: TGTTCCAGCAGCCTTCAGCGGGCCCAGTACTTC. Protein product: CSSSLQRAQYF. The rearrangement uses TRBV7-9 and TRBJ2-5, with a weak D call TRBD2 (6 bases). CDR1 and CDR2 (germline): SEHNR, FQNEAQ (reference sequence). The CDR3 runs 11 residues.